The present TCR beta chain was sequenced within a study of cytomegalovirus exposure and HLA in healthy donors. Sequenced by immunoSEQ multiplex PCR; TCRdb stores in-frame clones only, minus some. The repertoire holds fewer than 150,000 clones, approximately 89% seen once, with about 1.8% in the top ten. Germline trimming cut 5 bases from V and 5 bases from J; bases unmatched to any gene: 6. The germline V gene encodes CDR1 MNHEY and CDR2 SMNVEV (reference sequence). The CDR3 loop spans 13 amino acids. The sample holds one count of this clone. This TCR was recovered from a man between 18 and 35 years old in good health and CMV-seronegative. This rearrangement joins TRBV27 to TRBJ2-7; 7 bases agree with TRBD2. The sample consisted of PBMCs. Here the CDR3 reads CASSGWEGHEQYF. CDR3 bases: TGTGCCAGCAGTGGATGGGAGGGTCACGAGCAGTACTTC.